This T cell receptor beta chain was retrieved from a study of T cell repertoires in cytomegalovirus infection (dated by TCRdb to about 2019). Broadly, across the study: Because public TCR beta signatures pointed to carriage of CMV infection together with the matching HLA type, the HLA type of each donor mattered for the analysis. General findings and caveats noted by the study authors: The ex vivo response was dominated by HLA-C-restricted CMV-specific TCR beta clonotypes, which also provided the single most frequent clonotype in two of eight donors. In both this cohort and an independent roughly 330-donor cohort, the cumulative frequency of public TCR beta family members distinguished carriers of CMV infection plus the relevant HLA type.

The CDR3 runs 15 amino acids, cysteine and phenylalanine included. Only the CDR3 portion is preserved as DNA: 45 bases, with reading frame beginning at the first base. The germline V gene gives CDR1 as SGHDT and CDR2 as YYEEEE. The V end gives up 3 bases and the J end 5 bases, leaving 8 bases in the junction not matched to a gene. Instrument on record: Illumina HiSeq 1500. Using fastp at Q25 and MiXCR, TCRdb reprocessed the public reads and kept productive beta chains. Rows are unified per CDR3 protein, each entry keeping the most common DNA and genes. A total of 450,000 to 650,000 distinct CDR3 sequences appear in this sample, 26% of them only once. Approximately 13% of the sample lies in the top ten. Regarding this clonotype: Its cognate antigen has yet to be identified. Base qualities were left out, and no much larger clone turns up one base away.

The sample comprised PBMCs. The TCR was taken from a human donor in good health (CMV status not recorded). Some clones in this sample may be carry-over from other donors' samples. The rearranged chain carries TRBV5-6 and TRBJ1-5, with 7 middle bases fitting TRBD1. The CDR3 reads as follows: CASSSYDRDDQPQHF. The DNA reads as follows: TGTGCCAGCAGCTCCTACGACAGGGACGATCAGCCCCAGCATTTT.